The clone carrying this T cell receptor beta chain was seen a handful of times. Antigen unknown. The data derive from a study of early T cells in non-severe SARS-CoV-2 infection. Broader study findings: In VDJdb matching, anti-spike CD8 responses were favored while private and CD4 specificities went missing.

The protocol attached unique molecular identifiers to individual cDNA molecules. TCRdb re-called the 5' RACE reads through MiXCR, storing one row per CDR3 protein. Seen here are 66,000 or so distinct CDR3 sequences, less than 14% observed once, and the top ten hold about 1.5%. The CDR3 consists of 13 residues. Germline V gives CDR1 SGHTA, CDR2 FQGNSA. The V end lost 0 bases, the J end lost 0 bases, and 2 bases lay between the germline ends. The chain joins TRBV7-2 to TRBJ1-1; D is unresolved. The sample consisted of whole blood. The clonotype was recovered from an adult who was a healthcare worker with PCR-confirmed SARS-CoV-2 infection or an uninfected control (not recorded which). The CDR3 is CASSLALNTEAFF. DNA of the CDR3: TGTGCCAGCAGCTTAGCCCTGAACACTGAAGCTTTCTTT.